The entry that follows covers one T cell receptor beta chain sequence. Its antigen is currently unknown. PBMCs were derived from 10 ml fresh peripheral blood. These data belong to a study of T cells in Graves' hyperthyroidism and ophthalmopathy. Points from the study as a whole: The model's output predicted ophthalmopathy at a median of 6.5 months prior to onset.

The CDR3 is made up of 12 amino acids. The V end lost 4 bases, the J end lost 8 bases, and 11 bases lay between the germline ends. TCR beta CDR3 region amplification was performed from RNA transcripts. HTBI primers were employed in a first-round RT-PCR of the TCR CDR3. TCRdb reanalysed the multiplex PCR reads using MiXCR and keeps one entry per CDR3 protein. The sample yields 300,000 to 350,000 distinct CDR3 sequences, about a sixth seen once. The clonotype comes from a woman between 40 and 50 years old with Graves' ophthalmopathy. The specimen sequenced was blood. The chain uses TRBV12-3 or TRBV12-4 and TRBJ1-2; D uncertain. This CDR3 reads CASSSRLGGYTF. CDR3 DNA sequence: TGTGCCAGCAGTTCTCGCCTTGGGGGCTACACCTTC.